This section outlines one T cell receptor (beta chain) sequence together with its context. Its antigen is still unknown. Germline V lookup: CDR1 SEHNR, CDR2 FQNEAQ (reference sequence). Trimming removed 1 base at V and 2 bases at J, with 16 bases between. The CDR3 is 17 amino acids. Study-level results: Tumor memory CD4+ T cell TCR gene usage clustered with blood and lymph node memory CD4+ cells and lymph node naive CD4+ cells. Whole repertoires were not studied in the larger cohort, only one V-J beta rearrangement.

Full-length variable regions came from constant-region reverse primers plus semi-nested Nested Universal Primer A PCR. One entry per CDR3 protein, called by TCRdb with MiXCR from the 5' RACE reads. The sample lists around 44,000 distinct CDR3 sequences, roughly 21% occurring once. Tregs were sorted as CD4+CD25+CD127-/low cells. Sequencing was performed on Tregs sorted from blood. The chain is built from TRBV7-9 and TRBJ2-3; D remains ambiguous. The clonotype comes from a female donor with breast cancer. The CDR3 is CASSLVKNSVHTDTQYF. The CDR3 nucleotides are TGTGCCAGCAGCTTAGTCAAGAATTCGGTGCACACAGATACGCAGTATTTT.